The 3 T cell receptor beta chains below come from one sample, sequenced in a study of regulatory T cells in long-lasting Graves disease. Time point here: newly diagnosed GD, antithyroid drugs for less than 3 months. Extracted PBMC RNA gave rise to the TCR library. According to the study, TCR beta libraries were built with iRepertoire HTBI primers and CDR3-region Arm-PCR. Using its own MiXCR run on the multiplex PCR reads, TCRdb lists one record per CDR3 protein. The table lists hundreds of thousands of distinct CDR3 sequences, roughly 13% of them singletons. The data also belong to a second study, concerning T cells in Graves' hyperthyroidism and ophthalmopathy.

The source material was peripheral blood mononuclear cells (PBMCs), sampled at new diagnosis, from a patient treated with antithyroid drugs. The receptors derive from a man aged 30-40 years with Graves disease.

This clonotype was counted many times. The V gene is TRBV7-8, the J gene TRBJ2-5, with unresolved D. This CDR3 is 14 amino acids long. The ends were cut back, 3 bases at V and 2 bases at J, with 10 bases in the middle. The V gene's germline CDR1 is SGHVS and CDR2 FQNEAQ. CDR3 in DNA: TGTGCCAGCAGCTTGCCCCTAGGGCAAGAGACCCAGTACTTC. This encodes CASSLPLGQETQYF.

Many counts were recorded for this clonotype. The junction does not match germline at one end; this may be a read error. The gene calls are TRBV5-6 and TRBJ2-7, with D perhaps matching TRBD1 (6 bases). CDR1 is SGHDT, CDR2 YYEEEE, per germline. The CDR3 extends over 11 amino acids. CDR3 sequence: CASSSDGQIWF. DNA for the CDR3: TGTGCCAGCAGCTCCGATGGACAGATATGGTTC.

This clonotype was seen only a few times. The gene calls are TRBV18 and TRBJ2-1, with 14 bases aligning to TRBD2. This CDR3 is built from 18 residues. The germline CDR1 and CDR2 sequences are KGHSH and LQKENI. With V trimmed by 3 bases and J by 0 bases, 4 bases remained unmatched. CDR3 sequence reads: CASSPRLAGGSSYNEQFF. In DNA, the CDR3 is TGTGCCAGCTCACCCCGACTAGCGGGAGGGAGCTCCTACAATGAGCAGTTCTTC.